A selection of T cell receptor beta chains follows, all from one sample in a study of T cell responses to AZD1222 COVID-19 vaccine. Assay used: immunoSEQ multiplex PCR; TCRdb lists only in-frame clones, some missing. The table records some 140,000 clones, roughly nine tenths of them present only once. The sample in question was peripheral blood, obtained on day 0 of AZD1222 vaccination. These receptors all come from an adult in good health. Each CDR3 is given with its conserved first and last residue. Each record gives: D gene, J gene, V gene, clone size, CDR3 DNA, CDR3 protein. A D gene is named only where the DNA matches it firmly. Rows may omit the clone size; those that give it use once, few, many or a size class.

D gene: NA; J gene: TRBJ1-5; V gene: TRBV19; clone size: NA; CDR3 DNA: TGTGCCAGTAGTATAGACGGGGATCAGCCCCAGCATTTT; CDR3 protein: CASSIDGDQPQHF
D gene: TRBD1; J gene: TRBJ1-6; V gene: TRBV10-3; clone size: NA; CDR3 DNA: TGTGCCATCAGTGAAGGACAGGGTAATTCACCCCTCCACTTT; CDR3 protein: CAISEGQGNSPLHF
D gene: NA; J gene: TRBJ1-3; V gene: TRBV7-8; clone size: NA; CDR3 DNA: TGTGCCAGCAGCCAGATCGGAGGGGCCTCCTCTGGAAACACCATATATTTT; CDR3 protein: CASSQIGGASSGNTIYF
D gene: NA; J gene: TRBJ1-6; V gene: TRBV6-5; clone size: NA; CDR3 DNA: TGTGCCAGCAGAGGGGGAAATAATTCACCCCTCCACTTT; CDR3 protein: CASRGGNNSPLHF
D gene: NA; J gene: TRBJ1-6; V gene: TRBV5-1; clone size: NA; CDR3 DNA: TGCGCCAGCAGCCTGGAGGGGTTTTCCTATAATTCACCCCTCCACTTT; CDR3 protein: CASSLEGFSYNSPLHF
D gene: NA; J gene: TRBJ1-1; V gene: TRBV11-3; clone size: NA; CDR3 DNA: TGTGCCAGCAGCTTAACAGGGATGGATGAAGCTTTCTTT; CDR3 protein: CASSLTGMDEAFF
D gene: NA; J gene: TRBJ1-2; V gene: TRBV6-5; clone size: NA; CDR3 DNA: TGTGCCAGCAGTTACTCGGCCCCCGGGGGCTACACCTTC; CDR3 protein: CASSYSAPGGYTF
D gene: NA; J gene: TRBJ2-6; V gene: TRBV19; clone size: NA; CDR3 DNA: TGTGCCAGTAGCTCCGGGGGGGCCAACGTCCTGACTTTC; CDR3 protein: CASSSGGANVLTF
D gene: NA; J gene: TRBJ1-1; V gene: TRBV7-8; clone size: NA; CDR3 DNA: TGTGCCAGCAGCTTAGCGCGCTGGGGAGGAACTGAAGCTTTCTTT; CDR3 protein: CASSLARWGGTEAFF
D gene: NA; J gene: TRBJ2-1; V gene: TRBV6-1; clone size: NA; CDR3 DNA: TGTGCCAGCAGTGAAGAGAGAGCAGGTGAGCAGTTCTTC; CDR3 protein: CASSEERAGEQFF
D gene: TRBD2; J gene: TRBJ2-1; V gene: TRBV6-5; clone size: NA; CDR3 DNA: TGTGCTACTAAGACTAGCGGTTACAATGAGCAGTTCTTC; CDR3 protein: CATKTSGYNEQFF
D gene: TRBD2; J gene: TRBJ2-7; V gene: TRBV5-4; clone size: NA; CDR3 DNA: TGTGCCAGCAGCTCTCATAGCGGGAGCCAATACTTC; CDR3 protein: CASSSHSGSQYF
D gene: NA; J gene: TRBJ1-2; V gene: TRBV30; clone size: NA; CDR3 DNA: TGTGCCTGGAGTGTACGCATCAAGAAATTTAACTATGGCTACACCTTC; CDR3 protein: CAWSVRIKKFNYGYTF
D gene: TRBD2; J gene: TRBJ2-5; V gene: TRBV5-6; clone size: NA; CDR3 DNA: TGTGCCAGCAGCTTGGCTCTAGCGGGGCAAGAGACCCAGTACTTC; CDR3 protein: CASSLALAGQETQYF
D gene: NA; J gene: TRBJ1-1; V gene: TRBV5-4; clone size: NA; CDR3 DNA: TGTGCCAGCAGCCCTTGGAATGGAGTGAACACTGAAGCTTTCTTT; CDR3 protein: CASSPWNGVNTEAFF
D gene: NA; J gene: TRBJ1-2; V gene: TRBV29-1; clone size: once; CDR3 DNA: TGCAGCGTTGAATTGGGAGCTAACTATGGCTACACCTTC; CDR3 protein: CSVELGANYGYTF
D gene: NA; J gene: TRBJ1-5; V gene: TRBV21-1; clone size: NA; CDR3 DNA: TGTGCCAGCAGCCGAACACCATATAGCAATCAGCCCCAGCATTTT; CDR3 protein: CASSRTPYSNQPQHF
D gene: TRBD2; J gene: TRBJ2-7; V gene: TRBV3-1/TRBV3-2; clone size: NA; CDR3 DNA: TGTGCCAGCAGCCAAGGGGGGGGAACCTACGAGCAGTACTTC; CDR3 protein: CASSQGGGTYEQYF
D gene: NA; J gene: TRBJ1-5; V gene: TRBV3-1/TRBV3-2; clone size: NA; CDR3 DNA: TGTGCCAGCAGCCAAGGTGGTGGCTGGGATCAGCCCCAGCATTTT; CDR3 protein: CASSQGGGWDQPQHF
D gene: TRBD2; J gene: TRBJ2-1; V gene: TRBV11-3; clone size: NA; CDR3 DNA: TGTGCCAGCAGCCCGAGACTAGCGGCCTACAATGAGCAGTTCTTC; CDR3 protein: CASSPRLAAYNEQFF
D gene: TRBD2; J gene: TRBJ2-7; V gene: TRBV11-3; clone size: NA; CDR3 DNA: TGTGCCAGCAGCTTAGAAGGGAGGGCCGCCTACGAGCAGTACTTC; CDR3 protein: CASSLEGRAAYEQYF
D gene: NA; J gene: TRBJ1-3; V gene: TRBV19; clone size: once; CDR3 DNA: TGTGCCAGTAGGGGCGAGACCGTCCCCAGCTCTGGAAACACCATATATTTT; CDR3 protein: CASRGETVPSSGNTIYF
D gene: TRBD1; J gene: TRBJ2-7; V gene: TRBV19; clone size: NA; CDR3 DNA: TGTGCCAGTAGTCCCCAGACAGGGACCTACGAGCAGTACTTC; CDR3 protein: CASSPQTGTYEQYF
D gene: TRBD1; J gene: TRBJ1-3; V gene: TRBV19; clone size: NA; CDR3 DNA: TGTGCCAGTAGTGTCGACAGGGGTGTAGGTGGAAACACCATATATTTT; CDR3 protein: CASSVDRGVGGNTIYF
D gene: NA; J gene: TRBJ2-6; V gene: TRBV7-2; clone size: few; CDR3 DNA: TGTGCCAGCAGCTTAAGGGAGGCAGGGGGTCTCTCTGGGGCCAACGTCCTGACTTTC; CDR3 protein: CASSLREAGGLSGANVLTF
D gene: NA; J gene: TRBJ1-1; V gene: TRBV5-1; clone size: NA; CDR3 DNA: TGCGCCAGCAGCTTGGTGGCGGGGAACACTGAAGCTTTCTTT; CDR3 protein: CASSLVAGNTEAFF
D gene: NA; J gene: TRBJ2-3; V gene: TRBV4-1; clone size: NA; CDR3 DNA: TGCGCCAGCAGCCAAGGTTGGGGGGAGAGCACAGATACGCAGTATTTT; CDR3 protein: CASSQGWGESTDTQYF